Each of the 11 T cell receptor beta chains below was sequenced from the same sample in a study of shared clonotypes between healthy human individuals. Clones were sequenced by immunoSEQ multiplex PCR, and TCRdb holds only the in-frame ones, with some missing. The data show roughly 2.5 million clones, roughly nine tenths seen once. Sequences were obtained from naive CD4+ T cells sorted from blood. The subset: CD45RA+ positively selected. The receptor source for this set is a man aged 18 to 29 in good health.

Comments on this clone: The same CDR3 arises from other DNA sequences in this sample as well. The chain uses TRBV6-1 and TRBJ2-7, with D hard to call. The length of the CDR3 is 11 residues. The V gene's germline CDR1 is MNHNS and CDR2 SASEGT. The V end was cut by 2 bases, the J end by 4 bases, with 3 bases between. The CDR3 spells CASSELYEQYF. CDR3 sequence (DNA): TGTGCCAGCAGTGAACTTTACGAGCAGTACTTC.

The gene calls are TRBV7-2 and TRBJ1-4, with D possibly being TRBD1 (5 bases). Per germline, CDR1 SGHTA and CDR2 FQGNSA. The CDR3 length is 15 residues. V gave up 3 bases and J gave up 4 bases, with 12 bases separating them. The CDR3 DNA sequence: TGTGCCAGCAGCTTCTCTAGTGGGGGTAATGAAAAACTGTTTTTT. It specifies CASSFSSGGNEKLFF.

The CDR3 region is CATQPGLRRETQYF. As DNA, the CDR3 is TGTGCCACCCAGCCGGGACTCCGGCGGGAGACCCAGTACTTC. The genes are TRBV2 and TRBJ2-5, with D possibly TRBD2 on 6 matching bases. Germline lookup yields CDR1 SNHLY and CDR2 FYNNEI. The ends were cut back, 10 bases at V and 5 bases at J, with 20 bases in the middle. The CDR3 extends over 14 amino acids.

The chain is built from TRBV18 and TRBJ2-7, with 9 positions matching TRBD1. Germline CDR1 is KGHSH and CDR2 is LQKENI. Unmatched junction bases numbered 5, after V lost 6 bases and J lost 5 bases. The CDR3 totals 13 residues. The CDR3 region is CASSRDRVHEQYF. CDR3 in DNA: TGTGCCAGCTCCCGGGACAGGGTCCACGAGCAGTACTTC.

This clone was observed a single time. A junction boundary mismatches the germline segment, possibly from a read error. This rearrangement joins TRBV7-7 to TRBJ2-5; 13 positions agree with TRBD2. The CDR3 is 16 amino acids. CDR1 and CDR2 (germline): SSHAT, FNYEAQ (reference sequence). The CDR3 DNA is TGTGCTAGCAGCCCTCAACTAGCGGGGGGGCAAGAGACCCAGTACTTC. Its protein is CASSPQLAGGQETQYF.

V usage is TRBV4-3 and J usage is TRBJ2-2; TRBD1 is a possible D gene (6 bases). Germline loops: CDR1 LGHNA, CDR2 YSLEER. Trimming removed 3 bases at V and 0 bases at J, with 14 bases between. CDR3 length: 17 amino acids. The CDR3 here is CASSQRGGQSNTGELFF. CDR3 in DNA: TGCGCCAGCAGCCAGAGGGGCGGACAGTCGAACACCGGGGAGCTGTTTTTT.

This clone was counted a single time. In the same sample, other DNA sequences code for this CDR3. CDR3 sequence: CASSEAPGLPYEQYF. In nucleotides, the CDR3 is TGTGCCAGCAGTGAAGCCCCCGGGCTCCCCTACGAGCAGTACTTC. V and J are TRBV6-1 and TRBJ2-7; D unclear. CDR1 and CDR2 (germline): MNHNS, SASEGT. V was shortened by 0 bases and J by 2 bases, with 11 bases between the two germline ends. The CDR3 is made up of 15 amino acids.

This clone has only a few counts. The genes are TRBV27 and TRBJ2-5; the match to TRBD2 covers 12 bases. The CDR3 covers 16 residues. The germline V gene has CDR1 MNHEY and CDR2 SMNVEV (reference sequence). V was clipped by 2 bases and J by 4 bases; unmatched bases: 5. This CDR3 is CASSLESGLAGETQYF. The CDR3 DNA reads TGTGCCAGCAGTTTAGAATCGGGACTAGCGGGAGAGACCCAGTACTTC.

The chain carries TRBV19 and TRBJ2-1; the D is unclear. CDR1 LNHDA and CDR2 SQIVND come from the germline V gene (reference sequence). CDR3 size: 16 residues. V lost 7 bases and J 0 bases, leaving 16 bases between the germline ends. CDR3 bases: TGTGCCAGTACCGACTGGTCTATGAGCTCCTACAATGAGCAGTTCTTC. It is translated as CASTDWSMSSYNEQFF. Full variable domain (missing parts from reference TRBV19 and TRBJ2-1): DGGITQSPKYLFRKEGQNVTLSCEQNLNHDAMYWYRQDPGQGLRLIYYSQIVNDFQKGDIAEGYSVSREKKESFPLTVTSAQKNPTAFYLCASTDWSMSSYNEQFFGPGTRLTVL.

V is TRBV4-2 and J is TRBJ1-4, with D perhaps matching TRBD1 (6 bases). Germline assignment: CDR1 LGHNA and CDR2 YNFKEQ. The V end lost 0 bases, the J end lost 3 bases, and 17 bases lay between the germline ends. The CDR3 sequence is 18 residues long. CDR3 sequence: CASSQEWAGVRSNEKLFF. The CDR3 DNA reads TGTGCCAGCAGCCAAGAATGGGCAGGGGTAAGATCTAATGAAAAACTGTTTTTT.

V is TRBV5-1 and J is TRBJ2-1; D remains ambiguous. This CDR3 is 15 amino acids long. Germline CDR1 is SGHRS and CDR2 is YFSETQ. V lost 4 bases, J lost 8 bases, and 19 bases lay in between. CDR3 coding DNA: TGCGCCAGCAGCCTAGGCAGCAGAGTGTTGGATGAGCAGTTCTTC. Its translation: CASSLGSRVLDEQFF.